Each of the 29 T cell receptor beta chains below was sequenced from the same sample in a study of T cell responses to AZD1222 COVID-19 vaccine. Method: immunoSEQ multiplex PCR; TCRdb's copy keeps in-frame clones and lacks some. The sample lists around 110,000 clones, about nine tenths seen once, with over 4.5% in the top ten. The starting material was peripheral blood, obtained on day 0 of AZD1222 vaccination. The receptors derive from an adult in good health.

The V and J genes are TRBV19 and TRBJ2-5, with 8 positions matching TRBD1. The CDR3 is 14 amino acids. Losses at the gene ends were 6 bases for V and 3 bases for J; bases not matched to a gene: 6. The germline gives CDR1 LNHDA, CDR2 SQIVND (reference sequence). CDR3 region: CASSPSTGEETQYF. CDR3 bases: TGTGCCAGTAGCCCGTCGACAGGGGAAGAGACCCAGTACTTC.

This clone was observed once. This chain links TRBV28 with TRBJ1-4; no definite D call. V dropped 3 bases and J dropped 5 bases, with 10 bases sitting between them. This CDR3 spans 14 amino acids. Germline V gene lookup returns CDR1 MDHEN and CDR2 SYDVKM. CDR3 sequence (DNA): TGTGCCAGCAGTTTTTCTAGACTAAATGAAAAACTGTTTTTT. Protein sequence: CASSFSRLNEKLFF.

V is TRBV9 and J is TRBJ1-3; D unclear. The V gene's germline CDR1 is SGDLS and CDR2 YYNGEE. The CDR3 runs to 14 residues. Deletions cut 0 bases from V and 0 bases from J, with 4 bases between. The CDR3 coding sequence is TGTGCCAGCAGCGTAGCAAGCTCTGGAAACACCATATATTTT. Translated, it gives CASSVASSGNTIYF.

J is TRBJ1-6 and V is TRBV3-1 (or the pseudogene TRBV3-2), with D perhaps TRBD1 (5 bases). The ends were cut back, 0 bases at V and 11 bases at J, with 11 bases in the middle. Germline V gives CDR1 LGHDT, CDR2 YNNKEL (reference sequence). The CDR3 sequence is 14 residues long. The DNA for the CDR3 is TGTGCCAGCAGCCAAGATGGAGCAGGGACACCCCTCCACTTT. Amino acids: CASSQDGAGTPLHF.

V is TRBV19 and J is TRBJ1-5; a possible D gene is TRBD1 (6 bases). CDR1 is LNHDA and CDR2 is SQIVND in the germline V gene (reference sequence). V shed 0 bases and J shed 7 bases, with 13 bases lying between them. This CDR3 comprises 15 residues. The CDR3 nucleotides are TGTGCCAGTAGTATAGATATGGGGGCCCACCAGCCCCAGCATTTT. Protein product: CASSIDMGAHQPQHF.

The chain employs TRBV9 and TRBJ1-2, with D perhaps TRBD1 (5 bases). This CDR3 is built from 12 residues. The germline V gene encodes CDR1 SGDLS and CDR2 YYNGEE. The germline V and J ends were trimmed by 4 bases and 7 bases, with 11 bases remaining between them. Here the CDR3 reads CASSLNRGGYTF. The CDR3 DNA is TGTGCCAGCAGCCTTAATAGGGGTGGCTACACCTTC.

The V gene is TRBV7-2, the J gene TRBJ1-2, with 7 bases identical to TRBD1. The V and J ends lost 4 bases and 4 bases, in that order; junction bases with no gene match: 9. Per germline, CDR1 SGHTA and CDR2 FQGNSA. This CDR3 region has 15 residues. This CDR3 reads CASSSNTGDVYGYTF. The CDR3 DNA reads as TGTGCCAGCAGCTCAAACACAGGGGATGTCTATGGCTACACCTTC.

This clone was counted once. J is TRBJ1-1 and V is TRBV9; TRBD1 aligns across 9 bases. The CDR3 is 14 amino acids. With V trimmed by 2 bases and J by 7 bases, 6 bases remained unmatched. Germline V CDR1 and CDR2: SGDLS, YYNGEE. CDR3 sequence: CASSVGQGASEAFF. DNA of the CDR3: TGTGCCAGCAGCGTGGGACAGGGTGCTAGTGAAGCTTTCTTT.

The genes are TRBV5-4 and TRBJ1-4; D call uncertain. Per the germline V gene, CDR1 is SGHNT and CDR2 is YYREEE (reference sequence). Trimming removed 4 bases at V and 3 bases at J, with 13 bases between. The CDR3 is made up of 15 amino acids. The CDR3 sequence is CASSLLPGSNEKLFF. Written as DNA, the CDR3 is TGTGCCAGCAGCCTTCTTCCAGGTTCTAATGAAAAACTGTTTTTT.

CDR3 DNA sequence: TGTGCCAGCAGTCCCCTTCGACTAGAGGCGTACGAGCAGTACTTC. Its protein is CASSPLRLEAYEQYF. This sequence joins TRBV6-5 and TRBJ2-7; the D gene is possibly TRBD2 (6 bases). From germline, CDR1 is MNHEY and CDR2 SVGAGI. Trimming took off 5 bases at V and 4 bases at J, with 18 bases between the two ends. This CDR3 has 15 residues.

The chain couples TRBV5-6 to TRBJ2-7; the D gene could be TRBD1 or TRBD2 (5 bases each). CDR3 length: 15 residues. Per the germline V gene, CDR1 is SGHDT and CDR2 is YYEEEE. Trimming shortened V by 0 bases and J by 1 base, and 11 bases separated the two germline ends. DNA for the CDR3: TGTGCCAGCAGCTTGGGATGGGACGTTTCCTACGAGCAGTACTTC. It codes for CASSLGWDVSYEQYF.

The V gene is TRBV29-1, the J gene TRBJ2-2; TRBD2 matches at 7 bases. CDR3 length: 14 residues. CDR1 is SQVTM and CDR2 is ANQGSEA in the germline V gene. CDR3 DNA sequence: TGCACCCCTCCTAGCGGCCCGAACACCGGGGAGCTGTTTTTT. Protein: CTPPSGPNTGELFF.

The count of this clone is one. V usage is TRBV15 and J usage is TRBJ2-3; 10 positions match TRBD1. Germline trimming cut 5 bases from V and 4 bases from J; bases unmatched to any gene: 3. CDR3 size: 14 residues. Germline V gene data show CDR1 as LNHNV and CDR2 as YYDKDF (reference sequence). DNA for the CDR3: TGTGCCACCAGCCGGGACAGGGGACCAGATACGCAGTATTTT. Amino acid sequence: CATSRDRGPDTQYF.

This clone was counted only a few times. The rearrangement joins TRBV24-1 to TRBJ2-5; the D is unclear. The V gene's germline CDR1 is KGHDR and CDR2 SFDVKD. Trimming took 7 bases from V and 3 from J, leaving 11 bases between them. There are 13 residues in the CDR3. The CDR3 DNA is TGTGCCACCAGCCGCCCGCTAGAAGAGACCCAGTACTTC. Protein product: CATSRPLEETQYF.

The chain uses TRBV28 and TRBJ1-4, with 7 bases aligning to TRBD1. With V trimmed by 8 bases and J by 5 bases, 8 bases remained unmatched. The length of the CDR3 is 14 residues. Germline loops: CDR1 MDHEN, CDR2 SYDVKM. The CDR3 reads CASWTGTDNEKLFF. CDR3 DNA sequence: TGTGCCAGCTGGACCGGGACAGACAATGAAAAACTGTTTTTT. Full variable domain (remainder filled in from reference TRBV28 and TRBJ1-4): DVKVTQSSRYLVKRTGEKVFLECVQDMDHENMFWYRQDPGLGLRLIYFSYDVKMKEKGDIPEGYSVSREKKERFSLILESASTNQTSMYLCASWTGTDNEKLFFGSGTQLSVL.

This rearrangement joins TRBV5-1 to TRBJ2-3; no firm D call. CDR1 and CDR2 from the germline V gene are SGHRS and YFSETQ. This CDR3 has 14 amino acids. Between the trimmed V and J ends, which lost 4 bases and 2 bases, there was a span of 11 bases. CDR3 nucleotides: TGCGCCAGCAGCCCCGAGCCCCCCACAGATACGCAGTATTTT. It codes for CASSPEPPTDTQYF.

J is TRBJ2-5 and V is TRBV7-3; 7 positions match TRBD2. V gave up 5 bases and J gave up 2 bases; unmatched junction bases: 14. CDR1 and CDR2 from the germline V gene are SGHTA and FQGTGA. The CDR3 sequence is 17 residues long. The CDR3 protein is CASSRLGAGTRQETQYF. CDR3 in DNA: TGTGCCAGCAGCCGCCTAGGAGCGGGGACCCGACAAGAGACCCAGTACTTC.

The chain is built from TRBV5-1 and TRBJ2-1; D gene unclear. CDR1 and CDR2 from the germline V gene are SGHRS and YFSETQ. V was trimmed by 0 bases and J by 6 bases, leaving 10 bases between them. The CDR3 runs to 14 residues. The CDR3: CASSLGVGGNEQFF. The CDR3 DNA reads as TGCGCCAGCAGCTTGGGCGTAGGTGGCAATGAGCAGTTCTTC. The entire variable domain, with the rest obtained from reference TRBV5-1 and TRBJ2-1, is as follows: KAGVTQTPRYLIKTRGQQVTLSCSPISGHRSVSWYQQTPGQGLQFLFEYFSETQRNKGNFPGRFSGRQFSNSRSEMNVSTLELGDSALYLCASSLGVGGNEQFFGPGTRLTVL.

V usage is TRBV6-5 and J usage is TRBJ1-1, with D uncertain. Germline lookup yields CDR1 MNHEY and CDR2 SVGAGI. Trimming took 7 bases from V and 1 from J, leaving 13 bases between them. The CDR3 is 14 amino acids. CDR3 in amino acids: CASNLARGNTEAFF. The CDR3 DNA is TGTGCCAGCAACCTGGCCCGAGGGAACACTGAAGCTTTCTTT.

This chain uses TRBV5-4 with TRBJ1-6, with 7 nucleotides matching TRBD1. Germline values: CDR1 SGHNT, CDR2 YYREEE (reference sequence). Unmatched junction bases numbered 5, after V lost 0 bases and J lost 11 bases. The CDR3 extends over 14 amino acids. The DNA of the CDR3 is TGTGCCAGCAGCTTGGGACAGGGTAAAGCACCCCTCCACTTT. Its translation: CASSLGQGKAPLHF.

V usage is TRBV14 and J usage is TRBJ2-5; tentative D call: TRBD2 (6 bases). CDR1 and CDR2 from the germline V gene are SGHDN and FVKESK. CDR3 length equals 15 residues. Trimming removed 4 bases from V and 5 bases from J, with 17 bases in between. This CDR3 reads CASSLVRTKTETQYF. The DNA of the CDR3 is TGTGCCAGCAGCCTTGTACGGACTAAGACGGAGACCCAGTACTTC.

This chain links TRBV25-1 with TRBJ1-2; 7 bases are a match to TRBD1. Germline V CDR1 and CDR2: MGHDK, SYGVNS. J was trimmed by 0 bases and V by 6 bases; bases with no gene match: 13. CDR3 size: 17 residues. The CDR3 sequence: CASSATGFIDSNYGYTF. DNA for the CDR3: TGTGCCAGCAGCGCGACAGGGTTTATTGATTCTAACTATGGCTACACCTTC.

The V and J genes are TRBV6-1 and TRBJ1-2; D is uncertain. Germline loops: CDR1 MNHNS, CDR2 SASEGT. The CDR3 spans 11 residues. Trimming left V 1 base short and J 7 bases short, with 4 bases between. CDR3 sequence: CASSEVGGYTF. CDR3 sequence (DNA): TGTGCCAGCAGTGAAGTTGGTGGCTACACCTTC.

This rearrangement joins TRBV5-4 to TRBJ2-1; D not resolved. CDR1 and CDR2 (germline): SGHNT, YYREEE (reference sequence). Trimming removed 3 bases at V and 0 bases at J, with 10 bases between. The CDR3 consists of 15 residues. The CDR3 here is CASSSPARSYNEQFF. CDR3 coding DNA: TGTGCCAGCAGCTCCCCGGCCCGCTCCTACAATGAGCAGTTCTTC.

The genes are TRBV3-1 (or the pseudogene TRBV3-2) and TRBJ2-1, with 8 bases identical to TRBD2. V lost 2 bases and J lost 2; bases outside the gene matches: 8. The CDR3 is made up of 17 amino acids. CDR1 LGHDT and CDR2 YNNKEL come from the germline V gene (reference sequence). DNA of the CDR3: TGTGCCAGCAGCCAACGTACTAGCGGAACTACCTACAATGAGCAGTTCTTC. Amino acids: CASSQRTSGTTYNEQFF.

The chain employs TRBV5-1 and TRBJ2-4; D perhaps matches TRBD2 (6 bases). Germline V gene sequence: CDR1 SGHRS, CDR2 YFSETQ. Trimming pared 2 bases from V and 7 bases from J, leaving 19 bases between. CDR3 length: 16 amino acids. CDR3 sequence reads: CASSLAYPSGLNIQYF. CDR3 coding DNA: TGCGCCAGCAGCTTAGCCTACCCCAGCGGGCTGAACATTCAGTACTTC.

The gene calls are TRBV7-2 and TRBJ2-7; 8 bases align to TRBD2. Trimming removed 5 bases from V and 3 bases from J; junction bases left unmatched: 6. Germline CDR1 SGHTA, CDR2 FQGNSA. This CDR3 is 14 amino acids long. CDR3 coding DNA: TGTGCCAGCAGCCGGGGGGGTAGCGTCTACGAGCAGTACTTC. Protein product: CASSRGGSVYEQYF. The entire variable domain, with the rest obtained from reference TRBV7-2 and TRBJ2-7, is as follows: GAGVSQSPSNKVTEKGKDVELRCDPISGHTALYWYRQSLGQGLEFLIYFQGNSAPDKSGLPSDRFSAERTGGSVSTLTIQRTQQEDSAVYLCASSRGGSVYEQYFGPGTRLTVT.

This rearrangement joins TRBV7-6 to TRBJ2-7; D is uncertain. CDR3 size: 14 residues. The germline CDR1 and CDR2 sequences are SGHVS and FNYEAQ. Trimming pared 5 bases from V and 1 base from J, leaving 12 bases between. CDR3 amino acids: CASSPIALSYEQYF. CDR3 sequence (DNA): TGTGCCAGCAGCCCTATAGCTCTATCCTACGAGCAGTACTTC.

The rearrangement links TRBV11-2 to TRBJ1-2, with D perhaps TRBD1 (5 bases). CDR1 and CDR2 from the germline V gene are SGHAT and FQNNGV. V lost 3 bases and J lost 7, with 12 bases in between. The CDR3 has 13 residues. The CDR3 DNA reads as TGTGCCAGCAGCTTCGGCAGGGCGAGTGGCTACACCTTC. It specifies CASSFGRASGYTF.